Shown below are 5 T cell receptor beta chains from a single sample sequenced in a study of early T cells in non-severe SARS-CoV-2 infection (dated by TCRdb to the early 2020s). The library was generated by 5' RACE. Sequencing used a NextSeq 500. TCRdb reprocessed the public reads (quality trimming at Q25 with fastp, clone calling with MiXCR) and kept in-frame beta chains. Entries that share a CDR3 protein sequence are merged under the most common genes and DNA. The sample table contains 30,000 to 40,000 distinct CDR3 sequences; only one count was recorded for 5.4% of them. Jointly, the top ten make up 20% to 25% of the sample. The specimen was whole blood. The receptors were sampled from an adult who was a healthcare worker with PCR-confirmed SARS-CoV-2 infection or an uninfected control (not recorded which).

Many counts were recorded for this clonotype. The chain joins TRBV27 to TRBJ2-3; 11 bases fit TRBD2. The ends lost 8 bases at V and 8 bases at J; junction bases unmatched: 0. Germline V gene data show CDR1 as MNHEY and CDR2 as SMNVEV (reference sequence). CDR3 length equals 11 residues. CDR3 DNA: TGTGCCAGCGGGACTAGCGGTACGCAGTATTTT. It codes for CASGTSGTQYF.

On this clonotype: Given a much more abundant clone one base away, this may be a read error. The rearrangement joins TRBV20-1 to TRBJ2-1; tentative D call: TRBD2 (6 bases). The CDR3 is 15 amino acids. Germline V CDR1 and CDR2: DFQATT, SNEGSKA (reference sequence). V was shortened by 0 bases and J by 8 bases, with 17 bases between the two germline ends. The DNA of the CDR3 is TGCAGTGCTAGAGATCTGCGCGGGATTTACGATGAGCAGTTCTTC. Translated, it gives CSARDLRGIYDEQFF.

This clonotype was observed many times. The chain joins TRBV5-1 to TRBJ2-7, with D tentatively TRBD1 (5 bases). CDR1 is SGHRS, CDR2 YFSETQ, per germline. The germline V and J ends were trimmed by 0 bases and 3 bases, with 10 bases remaining between them. The CDR3 extends over 14 amino acids. The CDR3 nucleotides read TGCGCCAGCAGCTTGGCCCCGGACAACTACGAGCAGTACTTC. Amino acids: CASSLAPDNYEQYF.

Here the CDR3 DNA reads TGTGCCAGTAGTACCCCGGGACAGGGGGCTAACAATGAGCAGTTCTTC. Translation gives CASSTPGQGANNEQFF. This chain uses TRBV19 with TRBJ2-1, with 12 positions matching TRBD1. V shed 4 bases, J shed 5 bases, and the junction held 6 bases outside the gene matches. CDR3 length: 16 residues. Germline V gene sequence: CDR1 LNHDA, CDR2 SQIVND (reference sequence).

This clonotype has at least ten counts. V gene TRBV12-3 or TRBV12-4 combines with J gene TRBJ2-5; D unclear. V was shortened by 5 bases and J by 7 bases, with 11 bases between the two germline ends. This CDR3 has 12 residues. CDR3 in amino acids: CASSPPIGTQYF. DNA of the CDR3: TGTGCCAGCAGTCCCCCCATAGGGACCCAGTACTTC.